This is a list of T cell receptor beta chains from one sample in a study of blood T cells in healthy people across ages. Using its own MiXCR run on the 5' RACE reads, TCRdb lists one record per CDR3 protein. Counted here are about 1.8 million distinct CDR3 sequences, around half occurring once; the ten biggest clones make up about 2.1%. Sample: blood. The receptor set was obtained from a middle-aged woman in good health. Each CDR3 is given with its conserved first and last residue.

V gene: TRBV19; CDR3 protein: CASSIWMEFQETQYF
V gene: TRBV7-8; CDR3 protein: CASSLQSRYNEQFF
V gene: TRBV9; CDR3 protein: CASSVSSSAGTDTQYF
V gene: TRBV20-1; CDR3 protein: CSARHPGRGTYGQYF
V gene: TRBV6-4; CDR3 protein: CASSERQGDEQFF
V gene: TRBV28; CDR3 protein: CASSSGAGGSYEQYF
V gene: TRBV29-1; CDR3 protein: CSVETGPEQYF
V gene: TRBV28; CDR3 protein: CASSLWPALAGKSGELFF
V gene: TRBV6-2/TRBV6-3; CDR3 protein: CASSTWEGDRGETQYF
V gene: TRBV25-1; CDR3 protein: CASSESTYEQYF
V gene: TRBV6-4; CDR3 protein: CASSEGRYYGYTF
V gene: TRBV6-5; CDR3 protein: CASSSAGTGGRETQYF
V gene: TRBV13; CDR3 protein: CASSTDRKTYEQYF
V gene: TRBV4-2; CDR3 protein: CASSPRLVDADTQYF
V gene: TRBV20-1; CDR3 protein: CSAETGRGDHEQYF
V gene: TRBV6-5; CDR3 protein: CASRRQLFTGELFF
V gene: TRBV20-1; CDR3 protein: CLGGQRNYGYTF
V gene: TRBV7-2; CDR3 protein: CASSPSTQETQYF
V gene: TRBV6-2/TRBV6-3; CDR3 protein: CASRFPGTGTYEQYF
V gene: TRBV7-2; CDR3 protein: CASSLMQGAYEQYF
V gene: TRBV12-3/TRBV12-4; CDR3 protein: CASSDPGQQYNEQFF
V gene: TRBV4-1; CDR3 protein: CASSQEFGGAVNEQFF
V gene: TRBV28; CDR3 protein: CASSPPGGTSGEQYF
V gene: TRBV4-1; CDR3 protein: CASSQTTVTASSYEQYF
V gene: TRBV7-2; CDR3 protein: CASSPTSGTSGAAGQFF
V gene: TRBV20-1; CDR3 protein: CSARLSRTDTQYF
V gene: TRBV13; CDR3 protein: CASSLGKGRGHEQYF
V gene: TRBV28; CDR3 protein: CASGPLNTEAFF
V gene: TRBV15; CDR3 protein: CATSRDLGKESTDTQYF
V gene: TRBV7-2; CDR3 protein: CAGVPQGALGENTEAFF
V gene: TRBV27; CDR3 protein: CASSLGTQGAATKQYF
V gene: TRBV20-1; CDR3 protein: CSARDWGSGSKGYNEQYF
V gene: TRBV12-3/TRBV12-4; CDR3 protein: CASSVPGGGRTQYF
V gene: TRBV20-1; CDR3 protein: CSAFPSGRQETQYF
V gene: TRBV25-1; CDR3 protein: CASSEWDRGLETQYF
V gene: TRBV6-2/TRBV6-3; CDR3 protein: CASISGGKSGANVLTF
V gene: TRBV24-1; CDR3 protein: CATSDDRQNEQFF
V gene: TRBV25-1; CDR3 protein: CASSAQGSLVSPLHF
V gene: TRBV20-1; CDR3 protein: CSAAQGGVQETQYF
V gene: TRBV28; CDR3 protein: CASSSMTSGAPRTDTQYF
V gene: TRBV29-1; CDR3 protein: CSVDYRGLSNEQFF
V gene: TRBV7-2; CDR3 protein: CASSLEPAGATDTQYF
V gene: TRBV15; CDR3 protein: CATSVDRSYTEAFF
V gene: TRBV25-1; CDR3 protein: CASSGGQGRGQYF
V gene: TRBV9; CDR3 protein: CASSTVAGEQNIQYF
V gene: TRBV5-5; CDR3 protein: CASSQQGGNSPLHF
V gene: TRBV4-1; CDR3 protein: CASSQGSGRGRTDTQYF
V gene: TRBV29-1; CDR3 protein: CSVGTGSSTDTQYF
V gene: TRBV10-3; CDR3 protein: CAISEAGADNEQFF
V gene: TRBV29-1; CDR3 protein: CSVPFRNSGANVLTF
V gene: TRBV5-1; CDR3 protein: CASSQTWTSGSRDEQFF
V gene: TRBV9; CDR3 protein: CASSVAGGPLNEQFF
V gene: TRBV7-2; CDR3 protein: CASSLEAEYYEQYF
V gene: TRBV6-5; CDR3 protein: CASSYLEGPPSYNEQFF
V gene: TRBV6-5; CDR3 protein: CASSYAGGVAEQYF
V gene: TRBV28; CDR3 protein: CASLSASYEQYF
V gene: TRBV29-1; CDR3 protein: CSVAGTEREETQYF
V gene: TRBV4-3; CDR3 protein: CASSQDDPSGGPTDTQYF
V gene: TRBV7-6; CDR3 protein: CASSSPGAREQYF
V gene: TRBV3-1; CDR3 protein: CASSQDLGSGEQYF